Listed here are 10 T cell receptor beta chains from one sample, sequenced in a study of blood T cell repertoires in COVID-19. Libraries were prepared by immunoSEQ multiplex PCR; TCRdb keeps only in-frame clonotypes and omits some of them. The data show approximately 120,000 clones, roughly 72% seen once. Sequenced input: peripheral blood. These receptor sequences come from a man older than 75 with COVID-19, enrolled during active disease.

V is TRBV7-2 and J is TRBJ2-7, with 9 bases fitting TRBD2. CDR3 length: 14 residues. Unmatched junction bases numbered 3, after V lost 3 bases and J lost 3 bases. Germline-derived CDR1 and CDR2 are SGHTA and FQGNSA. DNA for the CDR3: TGTGCCAGCAGCTTGACTAGCGGTCTCTACGAGCAGTACTTC. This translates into CASSLTSGLYEQYF.

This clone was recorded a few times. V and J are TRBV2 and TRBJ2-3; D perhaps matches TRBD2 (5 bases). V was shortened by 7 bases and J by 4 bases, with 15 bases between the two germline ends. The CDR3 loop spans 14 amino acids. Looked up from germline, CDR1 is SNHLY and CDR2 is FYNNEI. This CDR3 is CASIRERNADTQYF. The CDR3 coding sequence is TGTGCCAGCATTAGGGAGAGGAACGCAGATACGCAGTATTTT.

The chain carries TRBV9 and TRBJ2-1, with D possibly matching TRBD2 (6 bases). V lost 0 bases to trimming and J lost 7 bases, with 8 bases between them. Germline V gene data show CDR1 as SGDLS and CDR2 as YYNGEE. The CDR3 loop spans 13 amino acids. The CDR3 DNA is TGTGCCAGCAGCGTAGCTGGGGGGAATGAGCAGTTCTTC. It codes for CASSVAGGNEQFF. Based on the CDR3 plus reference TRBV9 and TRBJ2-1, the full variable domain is DSGVTQTPKHLITATGQRVTLRCSPRSGDLSVYWYQQSLDQGLQFLIQYYNGEERAKGNILERFSAQQFPDLHSELNLSSLELGDSALYFCASSVAGGNEQFFGPGTRLTVL.

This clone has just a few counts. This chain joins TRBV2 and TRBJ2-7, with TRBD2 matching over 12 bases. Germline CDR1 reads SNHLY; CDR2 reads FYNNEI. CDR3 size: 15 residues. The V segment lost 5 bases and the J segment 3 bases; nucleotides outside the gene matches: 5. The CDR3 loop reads CASSLRLAGDYEQYF. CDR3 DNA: TGTGCCAGCAGTCTCCGACTAGCGGGGGACTACGAGCAGTACTTC.

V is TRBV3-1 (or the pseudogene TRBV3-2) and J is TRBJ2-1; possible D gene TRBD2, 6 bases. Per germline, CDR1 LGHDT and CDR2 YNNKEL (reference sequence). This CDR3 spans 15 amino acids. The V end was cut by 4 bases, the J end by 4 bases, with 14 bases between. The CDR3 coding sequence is TGTGCCAGCAGCCTTTTAGCGGAACTTTACAATGAGCAGTTCTTC. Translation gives CASSLLAELYNEQFF.

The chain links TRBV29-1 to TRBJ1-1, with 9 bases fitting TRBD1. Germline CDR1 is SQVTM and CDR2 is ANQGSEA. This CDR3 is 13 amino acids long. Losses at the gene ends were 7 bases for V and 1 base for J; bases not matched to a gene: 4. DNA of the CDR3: TGCAGCGCAAGGGGACAGGGGAACACTGAAGCTTTCTTT. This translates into CSARGQGNTEAFF.

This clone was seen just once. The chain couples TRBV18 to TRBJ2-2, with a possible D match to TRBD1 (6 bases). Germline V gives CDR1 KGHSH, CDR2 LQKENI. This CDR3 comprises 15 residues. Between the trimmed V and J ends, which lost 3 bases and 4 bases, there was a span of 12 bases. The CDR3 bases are TGTGCCAGCTCACCTGAGACAGGTTCCACCGGGGAGCTGTTTTTT. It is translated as CASSPETGSTGELFF.

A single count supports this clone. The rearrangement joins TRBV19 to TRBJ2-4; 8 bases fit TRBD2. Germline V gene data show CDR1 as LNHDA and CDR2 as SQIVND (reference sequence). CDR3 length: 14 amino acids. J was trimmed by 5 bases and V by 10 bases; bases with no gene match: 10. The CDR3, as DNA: TGTGCCACCGCCGAGCCGGGGGGGGAAAACATTCAGTACTTC. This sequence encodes CATAEPGGENIQYF.

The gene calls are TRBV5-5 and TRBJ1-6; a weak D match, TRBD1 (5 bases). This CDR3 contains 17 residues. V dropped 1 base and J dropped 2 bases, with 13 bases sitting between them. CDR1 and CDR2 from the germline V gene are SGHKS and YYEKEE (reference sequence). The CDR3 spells CASSLTGARAYNSPLHF. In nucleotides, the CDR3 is TGTGCCAGCAGCTTGACGGGCGCCAGGGCCTATAATTCACCCCTCCACTTT.

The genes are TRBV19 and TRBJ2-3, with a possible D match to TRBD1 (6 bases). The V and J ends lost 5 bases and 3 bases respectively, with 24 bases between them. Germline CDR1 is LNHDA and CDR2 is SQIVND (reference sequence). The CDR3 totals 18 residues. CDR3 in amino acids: CASSSRLRGPASTDTQYF. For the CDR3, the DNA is TGTGCCAGTAGTTCGCGCCTCAGGGGCCCAGCGTCGACAGATACGCAGTATTTT.